The subject of this entry is one T cell receptor (beta chain). This clonotype appeared a few times. The antigen it binds to is not known. Qualities for individual bases were not recorded, and no much larger clone is one base off. The source of the sample is a study of T-cell reconstitution after alpha-beta-depleted transplantation in children listed by TCRdb under 2016. With regard to the full study: Using TCR repertoire profiling, the study followed T-cell immune reconstitution in a quantitative way in children after TCRalphabeta/CD19-depleted allogeneic hematopoietic cell transplantation. The full study reports these points: The apparently early alphabetaT-cell count recovery about two months after transplant was reportedly dependent on only several hundred rapidly expanded clones derived from non-depleted graft cells. The frequencies of hyperexpanded clones fell over the following months, and after one year, T-cell counts and TCRbeta diversity were mostly attributed to newly produced T cells. In some patients, the high TCRbeta diversity seen at day 60 was put down to recipient T cells and intrathymic progenitors that had survived conditioning.

According to the germline V gene (reference sequence), CDR1 reads DFQATT and CDR2 reads SNEGSKA. Counted from cysteine to phenylalanine, this CDR3 has 15 amino acids. The entry retains the CDR3 DNA only, 45 bases that are in frame from base 1. Trimming accounts for 6 bases at V and 3 bases at J, while the number of junction bases matched to no gene is 6. The treatment or condition label here, explained by the study, means: allogeneic hematopoietic cell transplantation with graft depleted of TCRalphabeta T cells and CD19 B cells. Transplant recipients were children who received TCRalphabeta/CD19-depleted allogeneic hematopoietic cell grafts. Library preparation employed PCR. Sequencing used an Illumina HiSeq 2500. TCR libraries were prepared with molecular barcoding, using unique molecular identifiers to normalize TCRbeta repertoire quantification. TCRdb handled the public reads itself, with Q25 trimming in fastp and clone calling in MiXCR, and kept productive beta chains. Rows are unified per CDR3 protein, each entry keeping the most common DNA and genes. Within this sample are 700,000 or so distinct CDR3 sequences, with about an eighth of them counted one time only. The top ten hold 0.79% of the sample.

This chain is built from TRBV20-1 and TRBJ2-1; TRBD2 aligns with 12 central bases. The TCR comes from a girl aged 2 to 10 with congenital amegakaryocytic thrombocytopenia, due to receive a stem cell transplant. Material: PBMCs, obtained before TCRalphabeta/CD19-depleted stem cell transplant. The DNA sequence follows: TGCAGTGCGCCGACTAGCGGGGGATTCTACAATGAGCAGTTCTTC. Its translation reads: CSAPTSGGFYNEQFF.